A single TCR beta chain is shown here with its context. In the authors' workflow: Nucleated cell counts were estimated from reference gene primer amplification. Clones were sequenced by immunoSEQ multiplex PCR, and TCRdb holds only the in-frame ones, with some missing. That table supplies the V and J calls and clone size; D and trimming were determined from the DNA. Of approximately 130,000 clones listed, around four fifths were seen once; the top ten hold about a fifth. V lost 5 bases and J lost 3; bases outside the gene matches: 3. The CDR3 loop spans 15 amino acids. Per the germline V gene, CDR1 is MNHEY and CDR2 is SVGAGI. These data are taken from a study of blood T cell repertoires in COVID-19. About the study: Acute-phase and convalescent COVID-19 samples originated in the United States, Italy and Spain. Sample material is recorded as cDNA or gDNA derived from T cells, B-cell-depleted T cells, or PBMCs.

The clonotype was recovered from an elderly man with acute or convalescent COVID-19. The J gene is TRBJ2-1, the V gene TRBV6-5; TRBD1 matches 11 bases. The sequenced sample was peripheral blood. Here the CDR3 DNA reads TGTGCCAGCAGTAAGGGACAGGGGGTCTACAATGAGCAGTTCTTC. Translation gives CASSKGQGVYNEQFF.